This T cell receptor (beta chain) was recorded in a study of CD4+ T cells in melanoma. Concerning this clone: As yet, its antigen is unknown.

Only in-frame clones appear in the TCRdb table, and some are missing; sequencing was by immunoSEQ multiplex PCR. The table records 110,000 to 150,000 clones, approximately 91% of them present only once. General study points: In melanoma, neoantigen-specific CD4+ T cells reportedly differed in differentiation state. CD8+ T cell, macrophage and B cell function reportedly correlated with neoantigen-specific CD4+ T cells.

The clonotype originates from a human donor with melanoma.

CDR3 DNA sequence: TGCGCCAGCAGCCAGCGCCCCATTGGGGCTTATGGCTACACCTTC. Translation: CASSQRPIGAYGYTF. The chain has TRBV4-1 and TRBJ1-2, with a weak D call TRBD1 (5 bases). V shed 3 bases and J shed 5 bases, with 16 bases lying between them. This CDR3 has 15 residues. Looked up from germline, CDR1 is MGHRA and CDR2 is YSYEKL.